These T cell receptor beta chains were read from a single sample in a study of post-analysis software for immune sequencing data. TCRdb used MiXCR to reprocess the PCR reads, holding one entry per CDR3 protein. Found here are about 200,000 distinct CDR3 sequences, 29% of them singletons; the top ten hold roughly 3.4%. The source material was blood. The source is a girl younger than 18 with multiple sclerosis. Each CDR3 is given with its conserved first and last residue. D genes are given only for firm matches. Only part of the rows carry a size: once, few, many, or a class if the clone is expanded.

TRBV12-3/TRBV12-4	-	-	TRBJ1-1	CASTSRGRFTEAFF	TGTGCCAGCACTTCAAGGGGGAGGTTCACTGAAGCTTTCTTT
TRBV7-8	many	-	TRBJ2-7	CASSPQGYYEQYF	TGTGCCAGCAGCCCACAGGGTTACTACGAGCAGTACTTC
TRBV12-3/TRBV12-4	-	-	TRBJ2-3	CASSSQLGRRGTQYF	TGTGCCAGCAGCTCCCAACTAGGGAGGCGGGGTACGCAGTATTTT
TRBV5-1	few	-	TRBJ2-7	CANSFSLRYEQYF	TGCGCCAACAGCTTCAGCCTTCGCTACGAGCAGTACTTC
TRBV15	many	-	TRBJ1-2	CATSSGDNYGYTF	TGTGCCACCAGCAGCGGGGACAACTATGGCTACACCTTC
TRBV2	many	-	TRBJ2-5	CASSRSGFGETQYF	TGTGCCAGCAGTCGTTCGGGGTTTGGAGAGACCCAGTACTTC
TRBV6-6	many	-	TRBJ2-7	CASSFAAGPSYEQYF	TGTGCCAGCAGTTTCGCCGCCGGGCCTTCCTACGAGCAGTACTTC
TRBV12-3/TRBV12-4	few	TRBD2	TRBJ2-2	CASNPGLYDTGELFF	TGTGCCAGCAACCCGGGACTATATGATACCGGGGAGCTGTTTTTT
TRBV6-5	many	TRBD2	TRBJ2-5	CASSYTSGSGIETQYF	TGTGCCAGCAGTTATACTAGCGGGAGTGGGATTGAGACCCAGTACTTC
TRBV30	few	TRBD1	TRBJ2-7	CAWSVSRGIYEQYF	TGTGCCTGGAGTGTAAGCAGGGGGATCTACGAGCAGTACTTC
TRBV7-9	-	-	TRBJ1-1	CASSPPGIAFF	TGTGCCAGCAGCCCCCCCGGGATAGCTTTCTTT
TRBV5-1	-	TRBD1	TRBJ1-4	CASSLAGTADEKLFF	TGCGCCAGCAGCTTGGCCGGGACAGCGGATGAAAAACTGTTTTTT
TRBV20-1	many	-	TRBJ2-1	CSAREEEQFF	TGCAGTGCTAGAGAGGAAGAGCAGTTCTTC
TRBV20-1	few	-	TRBJ1-1	CSARVSVRNTEAFF	TGCAGTGCTAGAGTTTCGGTTCGGAACACTGAAGCTTTCTTT
TRBV20-1	few	-	TRBJ1-5	CSARGMSFSNQPQHF	TGCAGTGCTAGAGGAATGAGTTTTAGCAATCAGCCCCAGCATTTT
TRBV15	many	-	TRBJ2-7	CATSRDPSYEQYF	TGTGCCACCAGCAGAGATCCCTCCTACGAGCAGTACTTC
TRBV20-1	-	TRBD1	TRBJ2-7	CSARDTDRGYYEQYF	TGCAGTGCTAGAGATACGGACAGGGGGTACTACGAGCAGTACTTC
TRBV29-1	many	TRBD1	TRBJ2-7	CSGRTGGRSYEQYF	TGCAGCGGTCGAACAGGGGGTCGGTCCTACGAGCAGTACTTC
TRBV14	few	-	TRBJ1-5	CASNAGRALYSNQPQHF	TGTGCCAGCAACGCAGGTAGGGCGTTATATAGCAATCAGCCCCAGCATTTT
TRBV6-4	many	-	TRBJ1-5	CASSGGRGQPQHF	TGTGCCAGCAGTGGCGGCAGGGGTCAGCCCCAGCATTTT
TRBV27	-	TRBD2	TRBJ2-2	CASRVLGRGNTGELFF	TGTGCCAGCAGAGTTTTGGGGAGGGGCAACACCGGGGAGCTGTTTTTT
TRBV28	-	TRBD2	TRBJ2-1	CASSLAKIGSGRGAYNEQFF	TGTGCCAGCAGTTTAGCCAAGATTGGGAGCGGGAGGGGAGCCTACAATGAGCAGTTCTTC
TRBV20-1	-	-	TRBJ1-5	CSASVGSAGRPQHF	TGCAGTGCTAGCGTGGGATCAGCCGGGAGGCCCCAGCATTTT
TRBV19	many	-	TRBJ2-6	CASSTGNAGANVLTF	TGTGCCAGTAGTACAGGTAACGCTGGGGCCAACGTCCTGACTTTC
TRBV15	many	-	TRBJ2-7	CATSRDWASAGSYEQYF	TGTGCCACCAGCAGAGATTGGGCTAGCGCTGGCTCCTACGAGCAGTACTTC
TRBV5-1	-	-	TRBJ2-7	CASSLNIHEQYF	TGCGCCAGCAGCTTAAACATTCACGAGCAGTACTTC
TRBV7-9	-	TRBD2	TRBJ2-1	CASSDWTGAGGTEQFF	TGTGCCAGCAGCGATTGGACTGGGGCGGGAGGCACCGAGCAGTTCTTC
TRBV27	-	-	TRBJ2-3	CASRPGPSTDTQYF	TGTGCCAGCAGGCCGGGCCCTAGCACAGATACGCAGTATTTT
TRBV13	-	-	TRBJ2-3	CASSFRGSDTQYF	TGTGCCAGCAGCTTTAGGGGCTCAGATACGCAGTATTTT
TRBV11-1	-	TRBD1	TRBJ1-4	CASGTTTGGGEKLFF	TGTGCCAGCGGTACGACCACAGGGGGCGGTGAAAAACTGTTTTTT
TRBV6-5	-	-	TRBJ2-7	CASSYSRAPYEQYF	TGTGCCAGCAGTTACTCGAGGGCACCCTACGAGCAGTACTTC
TRBV10-3	-	-	TRBJ2-1	CAIKRGSMEETRFF	TGTGCCATCAAGAGGGGCAGTATGGAAGAGACCCGGTTCTTC
TRBV29-1	-	-	TRBJ1-3	CSASGGNGNTIYF	TGCAGCGCCTCGGGGGGGAATGGAAACACCATATATTTT
TRBV29-1	many	-	TRBJ1-1	CSAGVADPNTEAFF	TGCAGCGCGGGCGTGGCGGATCCGAACACTGAAGCTTTCTTT
TRBV20-1	-	TRBD2	TRBJ2-7	CSASDREGDGVRYEQYF	TGCAGTGCTAGTGACCGGGAGGGCGACGGGGTTCGCTACGAGCAGTACTTC
TRBV11-2	many	-	TRBJ2-5	CASSRETQYF	TGTGCCAGCAGCCGAGAGACCCAGTACTTC